This record looks at one TCR beta chain sequence and its context. The germline V gene has CDR1 LGHNA and CDR2 YSLEER. The CDR3 contains 15 residues. V lost 3 bases to trimming and J lost 11 bases, with 22 bases between them. Original processing methods: Estimates of nucleated cell counts were drawn from the amplification of reference gene primers. The repertoire was sequenced with immunoSEQ multiplex PCR; TCRdb's copy has only in-frame clones and lacks some. The V and J calls and clone size come from that table; D and trimming were worked out from the DNA. The profile covers about 480,000 clones, with 70% to 90% appearing a single time and approximately 2% taken by the ten largest. This record belongs to a study of blood T cell repertoires in COVID-19. The wider study: The study drew acute and convalescent COVID-19 samples from the United States, Italy and Spain. T cells, B-cell-depleted T cells, or PBMCs provided the cDNA or gDNA that served as material.

Participants had their cohort set by participant-reported clinical history. Specimen: PBMCs or T cells enriched from blood (not recorded which). The V gene is TRBV4-3, the J gene TRBJ1-1; D gene ambiguous. This TCR was recovered from a young woman with acute COVID-19. The CDR3 reads CASSQQRGEKARAFF. CDR3 DNA sequence: TGCGCCAGCAGCCAGCAACGGGGAGAGAAAGCGCGGGCTTTCTTT.